The subject of this entry is one T cell receptor beta chain. Its antigen is not identified. Here immunoSEQ multiplex PCR was the method, and the copy in TCRdb shows in-frame clones only, minus some. The sample has tens of thousands of clones, nearly 90% seen once. These data come from a study of PD-L1 blockade in urothelial cancer. Study at large: Analysis of blood occurred 3 weeks (second dose) and 6 weeks after treatment start. A median approximately 140,000 T cells were found in blood samples.

Study-wide findings and caveats: Better progression-free and overall survival followed lower pretreatment blood clonality. Blood clones associated with the tumor expanded more at 3 weeks in durable-benefit patients.

Time point meaning: pretreatment peripheral blood. V lost 7 bases to trimming and J lost 2 bases; unmatched junction nucleotides: 6. The CDR3 is 14 amino acids. CDR1 and CDR2 from the germline V gene are LNHDA and SQIVND (reference sequence). The chain recombines TRBV19 with TRBJ2-7, with 9 bases lining up with TRBD2. This TCR was sampled from a donor at least 40 years old with urothelial cancer. Sequencing was performed on PBMCs, taken around atezolizumab (anti-PD-L1) treatment. CDR3 residues: CASNPGTSTYEQYF. The CDR3 DNA reads TGTGCCAGTAACCCCGGGACTAGCACCTACGAGCAGTACTTC.